This T cell receptor beta chain is drawn from a study of blood T cell repertoires in COVID-19. Across the study: The origin of the acute and convalescent COVID-19 samples was the United States, Italy and Spain.

The length of the CDR3 is 15 residues. The J segment lost 1 base and the V segment lost 6 bases, leaving 5 bases of the junction unmatched. The germline CDR1 and CDR2 sequences are MNHEY and SMNVEV (reference sequence). Repertoires were generated with immunoSEQ multiplex PCR, while TCRdb's copy carries only in-frame clones and drops some. The repertoire holds about 160,000 clones, less than 90% seen once, with about 8% in the top ten. The chain employs TRBV27 and TRBJ2-7, with TRBD1 matching 11 bases. What was sequenced was PBMCs or T cells enriched from blood (not recorded which). The origin of this receptor is a woman in her fifties or sixties who had recovered from COVID-19. The CDR3, as DNA: TGTGCCAGCAGGTACGGGACAGGGGGATCCTACGAGCAGTACTTC. This gives the protein CASRYGTGGSYEQYF.